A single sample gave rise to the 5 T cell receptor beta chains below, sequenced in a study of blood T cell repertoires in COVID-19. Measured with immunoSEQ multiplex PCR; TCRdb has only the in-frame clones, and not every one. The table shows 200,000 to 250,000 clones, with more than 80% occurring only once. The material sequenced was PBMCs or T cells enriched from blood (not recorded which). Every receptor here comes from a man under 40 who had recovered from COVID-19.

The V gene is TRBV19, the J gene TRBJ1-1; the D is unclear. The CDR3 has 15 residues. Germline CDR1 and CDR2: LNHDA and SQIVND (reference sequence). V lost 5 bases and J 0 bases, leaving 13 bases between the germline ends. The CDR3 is CASSSGGLVNTEAFF. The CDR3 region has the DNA TGTGCCAGTAGTTCGGGAGGTTTGGTGAACACTGAAGCTTTCTTT.

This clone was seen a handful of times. This CDR3 reads CATSDTEGQAQETQYF. CDR3 nucleotides: TGTGCCACCAGTGATACAGAGGGACAGGCCCAAGAGACCCAGTACTTC. The V gene is TRBV24-1, the J gene TRBJ2-5, with 8 bases lining up with TRBD1. J was trimmed by 1 base and V by 3 bases; bases with no gene match: 6. Per germline, CDR1 KGHDR and CDR2 SFDVKD. The CDR3 consists of 16 residues.

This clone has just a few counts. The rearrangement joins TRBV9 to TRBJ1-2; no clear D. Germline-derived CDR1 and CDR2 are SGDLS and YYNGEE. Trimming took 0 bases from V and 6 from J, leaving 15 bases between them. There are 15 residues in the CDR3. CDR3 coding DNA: TGTGCCAGCAGCGTAGATACGAGGATATGGGATGGCTACACCTTC. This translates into CASSVDTRIWDGYTF.

The DNA of the CDR3 is TGTGCCAGCAGCCCCCGCGGGGCCAGCGCGATGTACGAGCAGTACTTC. This sequence encodes CASSPRGASAMYEQYF. The chain combines TRBV7-2 with TRBJ2-7; possibly TRBD2 for D (6 bases). CDR3 size: 16 residues. Germline assignment: CDR1 SGHTA and CDR2 FQGNSA. Between the trimmed V and J ends, which lost 5 bases and 4 bases, there was a span of 21 bases. The full variable domain, in which reference TRBV7-2 and TRBJ2-7 provide the parts outside the CDR3, is GAGVSQSPSNKVTEKGKDVELRCDPISGHTALYWYRQSLGQGLEFLIYFQGNSAPDKSGLPSDRFSAERTGGSVSTLTIQRTQQEDSAVYLCASSPRGASAMYEQYFGPGTRLTVT.

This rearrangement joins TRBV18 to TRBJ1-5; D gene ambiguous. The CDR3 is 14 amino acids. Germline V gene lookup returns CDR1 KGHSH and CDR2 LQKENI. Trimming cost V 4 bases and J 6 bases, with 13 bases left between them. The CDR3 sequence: CASSQQRFGQPQHF. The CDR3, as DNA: TGTGCCAGCTCACAACAGAGATTCGGTCAGCCCCAGCATTTT.